The clone carrying this TCR beta chain was counted only a few times. Its antigen remains unknown. PCR involved 60 Vbeta and 13 Jbeta primers. TCRdb keeps only in-frame clones here, not all; method: immunoSEQ multiplex PCR. The repertoire holds more than 95,000 clones, with about 12% as singletons. The data derive from a study of cytomegalovirus exposure and HLA in healthy donors. Findings and limits, study-wide: Analyses of presence/absence relied on an assumption of roughly uniform sequencing depth across donors. An analysis done earlier found most TCR beta V segments productive about 87% or about 30% of the time.

This CDR3 region has 11 residues. The V end lost 5 bases, the J end lost 5 bases, and 6 bases lay between the germline ends. Germline loops: CDR1 SGHAT, CDR2 FQNNGV. The chain uses TRBV11-2 and TRBJ2-5; maybe TRBD1 (6 bases). Sequences were obtained from PBMCs. The clonotype comes from a man between 40 and 49 years old in good health and CMV-seropositive. CDR3 residues: CASSRGETQYF. CDR3 coding DNA: TGTGCCAGCAGCAGGGGGGAGACCCAGTACTTC.